This T cell receptor beta chain was identified in a study of cytomegalovirus exposure and HLA in healthy donors. With 60 Vbeta and 13 Jbeta primers, the PCR was carried out. This table comes from immunoSEQ multiplex PCR, and its TCRdb copy is limited to in-frame clones, with some not included. This repertoire shows 150,000 to 200,000 clones, roughly 79% found once; its top ten account for almost 6.5%. Study results and caveats: Specificity of a few CMV-associated chains for CMV antigens was verified in vitro.

Unmatched junction bases numbered 13, after V lost 5 bases and J lost 1 base. CDR1 is LNHNV and CDR2 is YYDKDF in the germline V gene (reference sequence). The CDR3 is 18 residues long. Turning to this clone: Its target is unknown.

The origin of this receptor is a man in his forties or fifties in good health and CMV-seropositive. The rearrangement joins TRBV15 to TRBJ1-5; 8 positions match TRBD1. Sequenced material: PBMCs. The CDR3 region has the DNA TGTGCCACCAGCCTAGGAGCAGGGGGCATTCAAAGCAATCAGCCCCAGCATTTT. Amino acids: CATSLGAGGIQSNQPQHF.